This TCR beta chain was recovered during a study of regulatory dendritic cells for organ transplantation. Overall study findings and caveats: Regulatory dendritic cells appeared to expand memory CD8+ clones less than mature ones.

CFSE-labeled sorted T cells met regulatory or mature dendritic cells for roughly 5 days. Naive CD45RA+ and memory CD45RO+ CD4+ or CD8+ T cells were FACS-sorted. Sequencing used immunoSEQ multiplex PCR; TCRdb keeps in-frame clones, though not all of them. The table shows 9,500 to 15,000 clones, with around three fifths occurring only once. About this clone itself: What it binds is unknown.

Per the germline V gene, CDR1 is SGHDT and CDR2 is YYEEEE. The CDR3 has 15 amino acids. V dropped 4 bases and J dropped 2; count of bases not matched to a gene: 9. Specimen: naive CD8+ T cells from blood cultured with dendritic cells. Subset in this sample: CD45RA+ naive T cells. The clonotype originates from a human donor in good health. The chain recombines TRBV5-6 with TRBJ2-7, with 7 bases that match TRBD2. The CDR3 is CASSPLPGGTYEQYF. DNA of the CDR3: TGTGCCAGCAGCCCTCTTCCGGGGGGTACCTACGAGCAGTACTTC.